This paragraph covers one TCR beta chain sequence. The sample is drawn from a study of CXCR3-negative and CXCR3-positive naive CD8 T cells. Germline CDR1 SQVTM, CDR2 ANQGSEA. The CDR3 has 12 amino acids. cDNA libraries for TRB were generated by 5' RACE incorporating UMI labels. From its re-call of the 5' RACE reads, TCRdb lists each CDR3 protein once, without DNA. The table counts about 56,000 distinct CDR3 sequences; roughly 19% lies in the top ten. V and J are TRBV29-1 and TRBJ2-5. This TCR derives from a human donor in good health. Some clones in this sample may be carry-over from other donors' samples. The material sequenced was memory CD8+ T cells from blood. Here the CDR3 reads CSAADVMETQYF.